These T cell receptor beta chains were read from a single sample in a study of T cell changes during pregnancy in multiple sclerosis. Here immunoSEQ multiplex PCR was the method, and the copy in TCRdb shows in-frame clones only, minus some. Here the sample spans 40,000 to 50,000 clones, 92% being singletons. The sequences come from CD4+ T cells from peripheral blood mononuclear cells, collected in the second trimester of pregnancy. Receptors originate from a female donor in good health, enrolled as a control in a pregnancy study. Each CDR3 is given with its conserved first and last residue. A D gene is named only where the DNA matches it firmly. Some rows have no size entry. The others give once, few or many, or a class for an expanded clone.

d_call j_call v_call clone_size cdr3_aa cdr3_nt
TRBD2 TRBJ2-3 TRBV4-1 . CASSQAPSGGAQDTQYF TGCGCCAGCAGCCAAGCCCCTAGCGGGGGGGCCCAAGATACGCAGTATTTT
. TRBJ1-5 TRBV19 few CASSIVPGNQPQHF TGTGCCAGTAGTATAGTTCCAGGCAATCAGCCCCAGCATTTT
. TRBJ1-1 TRBV30 . CAWSDGAGRAFF TGTGCCTGGAGTGACGGTGCAGGGAGGGCTTTCTTT
TRBD1 TRBJ1-2 TRBV4-2 . CASSQTGSDRQYGYTF TGTGCCAGCAGCCAGACCGGATCGGACAGGCAATATGGCTACACCTTC
. TRBJ1-4 TRBV11-3 once CASSLDRGNEKLFF TGTGCCAGCAGCTTAGATCGGGGGAATGAAAAACTGTTTTTT
. TRBJ1-3 TRBV7-9 . CASSPKGRDLLSGNTIYF TGTGCCAGCAGCCCGAAGGGAAGGGACTTACTCTCTGGAAACACCATATATTTT
. TRBJ2-3 TRBV30 . CAWSVSSDTQYF TGTGCCTGGAGTGTATCTTCAGATACGCAGTATTTT
TRBD1 TRBJ1-2 TRBV5-5 . CASSRDLTGRRVVIGYGYTF TGTGCCAGCAGCCGGGACCTGACAGGGCGGAGAGTGGTGATCGGCTATGGCTACACCTTC
. TRBJ1-1 TRBV19 . CASSIGLVTEAFF TGTGCCAGTAGTATAGGACTTGTCACTGAAGCTTTCTTT
. TRBJ2-3 TRBV7-2 . CASSLFLDTQYF TGTGCCAGCAGCTTATTCCTAGATACGCAGTATTTT
. TRBJ1-1 TRBV18 . CASSPDRFNTEAFF TGTGCCAGCTCACCGGACAGATTTAACACTGAAGCTTTCTTT
TRBD1 TRBJ1-4 TRBV9 . CASSLSGQGVNEKLFF TGTGCCAGCTCCCTATCGGGACAGGGAGTTAATGAAAAACTGTTTTTT
TRBD1 TRBJ2-1 TRBV19 . CASSPRQGSYNEQFF TGTGCCAGTAGCCCTCGACAGGGTTCCTACAATGAGCAGTTCTTC
TRBD1 TRBJ1-5 TRBV5-1 . CASSLDPGDREYYSNQPQHF TGCGCCAGCAGCTTGGACCCGGGGGACAGGGAATACTATAGCAATCAGCCCCAGCATTTT
. TRBJ1-6 TRBV11-3 . CASSFARGNSPLHF TGTGCCAGCAGCTTCGCCAGGGGTAATTCACCCCTCCACTTT
TRBD1 TRBJ1-4 TRBV30 few CAWSRKRDSAELSF TGTGCCTGGAGCCGAAAGAGGGACAGCGCTGAACTCTCTTTT
TRBD1 TRBJ1-3 TRBV11-2 . CASRQTGSGNTIYF TGTGCCAGCAGACAGACAGGGTCTGGAAACACCATATATTTT
. TRBJ1-2 TRBV9 . CASSPTGGSYGYTF TGTGCCAGCAGCCCGACGGGGGGCAGCTATGGCTACACCTTC
TRBD1 TRBJ1-2 TRBV30 . CAWSTGTVNYF TGTGCCTGGAGCACCGGGACAGTGAACTACTTC